These 13 T cell receptor beta chains were all obtained from the same sample, sequenced in a study of vaccination and CD4 T cells after COVID-19. Oncomine TCR Beta short-read sequencing was applied to DNA from cultured CD4+ T cells. One entry per CDR3 protein, called by TCRdb with MiXCR from the PCR reads. Among roughly 8,400 distinct CDR3 sequences, more than 60% were seen once, and the ten largest hold roughly 38%. No antigen is known for these receptors. Treatment of the sample: 10-day PBMC culture with coronavirus spike peptide pools or control peptides (ViraFEST assay). Sample: CD4+ T cells from blood, cultured in vitro. These receptors were taken from a human donor who had recovered from COVID-19.

The V call is TRBV19, the J call TRBJ2-5; D not resolved. The germline CDR1 and CDR2 sequences are LNHDA and SQIVND (reference sequence). V shed 3 bases and J shed 1 base, with 0 bases lying between them. The CDR3 consists of 11 residues. DNA of the CDR3: TGTGCCAGTAGTATCCAAGAGACCCAGTACTTC. It codes for CASSIQETQYF.

This clonotype was seen once. The chain employs TRBV7-2 and TRBJ1-2; D not certain. The CDR3 loop spans 14 amino acids. Germline V gene lookup returns CDR1 SGHTA and CDR2 FQGNSA. V was pared by 1 base and J by 8 bases, with 14 bases between. The CDR3, as DNA: TGTGCCAGCAGCTTAGGTGCGGCCTTTGGAGGCTACACCTTC. Protein product: CASSLGAAFGGYTF.

The chain couples TRBV27 to TRBJ2-1, with a tentative D call TRBD2 (5 bases). Trimming removed 5 bases at V and 13 bases at J, with 21 bases between. The CDR3 runs 14 residues. The germline gives CDR1 MNHEY, CDR2 SMNVEV (reference sequence). The CDR3 loop is CASSHPESGVEQFF. CDR3 sequence (DNA): TGTGCCAGCAGTCACCCAGAGTCCGGGGTTGAACAGTTCTTC.

This clonotype was counted between two and nine times. The chain is built from TRBV2 and TRBJ1-2; 8 bases are a match to TRBD1. CDR3 size: 18 residues. In germline, CDR1 is SNHLY, CDR2 FYNNEI. The V segment lost 4 bases and the J segment 2 bases; nucleotides outside the gene matches: 15. The CDR3 sequence: CASSVMGSRGPLNYGYTF. For the CDR3, the DNA is TGTGCCAGCAGTGTAATGGGTAGCAGGGGGCCCCTAAACTATGGCTACACCTTC.

This clonotype has more than one count but fewer than ten. The V gene is TRBV5-1, the J gene TRBJ1-6, with D maybe TRBD1 (5 bases). This CDR3 has 14 residues. Per germline, CDR1 SGHRS and CDR2 YFSETQ. Trimming shortened V by 4 bases and J by 10 bases, and 15 bases separated the two germline ends. The CDR3 sequence: CASSGGGNYSPLHF. The CDR3 DNA reads as TGCGCCAGCAGCGGGGGGGGGAATTACTCACCCCTCCACTTT.

This clonotype was observed a handful of times. The chain recombines TRBV30 with TRBJ1-5; TRBD1 agrees at 10 bases. This CDR3 contains 16 residues. Germline V gives CDR1 GTSNPN, CDR2 SVGIG (reference sequence). The V gene end was trimmed by 2 bases and the J gene end by 6 bases; junction bases not matched to a gene: 10. The CDR3 coding sequence is TGTGCCTGGAGTAAACCGACAGGGGGCTGGGGTCAGCCCCAGCATTTT. It encodes CAWSKPTGGWGQPQHF.

The J gene is TRBJ2-7, the V gene TRBV27; tentatively, D is TRBD2 (5 bases). V dropped 5 bases and J dropped 1 base, with 21 bases sitting between them. Per germline, CDR1 MNHEY and CDR2 SMNVEV (reference sequence). CDR3 length: 17 residues. As DNA, the CDR3 is TGTGCCAGCAGTCCCCCAGGCGGGCGCGGCCGTTCCTACGAGCAGTACTTC. Translated, it gives CASSPPGGRGRSYEQYF.

The chain carries TRBV7-9 and TRBJ2-1; 7 nucleotides match TRBD2. There are 16 residues in the CDR3. The trim removed 5 bases at V and 7 bases at J, leaving 14 bases unmatched. Germline V gives CDR1 SEHNR, CDR2 FQNEAQ (reference sequence). CDR3 loop: CASSPPWAGAPNEQFF. Written as DNA, the CDR3 is TGTGCCAGCAGCCCGCCCTGGGCGGGAGCCCCTAATGAGCAGTTCTTC.

The V and J genes are TRBV6-1 and TRBJ1-2, with D tentatively TRBD1 (6 bases). The CDR3 loop spans 13 amino acids. V lost 7 bases, J lost 2 bases, and 11 bases lay in between. The germline gives CDR1 MNHNS, CDR2 SASEGT. The DNA for the CDR3 is TGTGCCAGCACCTGGGGGCCAAACTATGGCTACACCTTC. This sequence encodes CASTWGPNYGYTF.

The J gene is TRBJ1-2, the V gene TRBV18, with D unclear. Germline CDR1 KGHSH, CDR2 LQKENI. The V end lost 3 bases, the J end lost 2 bases, and 19 bases lay between the germline ends. The CDR3 extends over 17 amino acids. CDR3 coding DNA: TGTGCCAGCTCACCTGGTAGTTCGGCCGGCAGAAACTATGGCTACACCTTC. It is translated as CASSPGSSAGRNYGYTF.

V usage is TRBV27 and J usage is TRBJ1-1, with 8 bases aligning to TRBD1. This CDR3 is built from 14 residues. CDR1 and CDR2 from the germline V gene are MNHEY and SMNVEV (reference sequence). V trimming: 6 bases; J trimming: 4 bases; junction bases outside the gene matches: 7. The DNA of the CDR3 is TGTGCCAGCAGACCAGGGGGCGTGGGCACTGAAGCTTTCTTT. It is translated as CASRPGGVGTEAFF.

This clonotype occurred a few times. The rearrangement joins TRBV7-9 to TRBJ1-2, with 8 bases fitting TRBD1. The CDR3 contains 15 residues. V lost 4 bases and J lost 0; bases outside the gene matches: 4. Germline-derived CDR1 and CDR2 are SEHNR and FQNEAQ (reference sequence). DNA of the CDR3: TGTGCCAGCAGCTCCCAGGGGGCTGCTAACTATGGCTACACCTTC. The encoded protein is CASSSQGAANYGYTF.

The chain's CDR3 is CAISESTGSGANVLTF. The CDR3 nucleotides read TGTGCCATCAGTGAGTCGACAGGGTCTGGGGCCAACGTCCTGACTTTC. V gene TRBV10-3 combines with J gene TRBJ2-6; 7 bases are shared with TRBD1. CDR3 length: 16 residues. With 0 bases clipped from V and 1 base from J, the junction kept 0 bases outside the gene matches. From germline, CDR1 is ENHRY and CDR2 SYGVKD.